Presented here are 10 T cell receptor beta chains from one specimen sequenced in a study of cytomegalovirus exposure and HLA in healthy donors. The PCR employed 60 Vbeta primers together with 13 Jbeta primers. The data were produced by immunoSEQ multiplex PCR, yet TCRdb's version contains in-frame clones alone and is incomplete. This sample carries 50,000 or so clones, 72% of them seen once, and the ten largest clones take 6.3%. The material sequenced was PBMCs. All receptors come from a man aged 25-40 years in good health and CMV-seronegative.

The CDR3 sequence: CASSRLAGGLTGELFF. The CDR3, as DNA: TGTGCCAGCAGCCGACTAGCGGGAGGTCTGACCGGGGAGCTGTTTTTT. V is TRBV7-6 and J is TRBJ2-2, with 13 bases aligning to TRBD2. Germline values: CDR1 SGHVS, CDR2 FNYEAQ. This CDR3 is 16 amino acids long. Unmatched junction bases numbered 5, after V lost 5 bases and J lost 5 bases. The full variable domain, rest sourced from reference TRBV7-6 and TRBJ2-2, is GAGVSQSPRYKVTKRGQDVALRCDPISGHVSLYWYRQALGQGPEFLTYFNYEAQQDKSGLPNDRFSAERPEGSISTLTIQRTEQRDSAMYRCASSRLAGGLTGELFFGEGSRLTVL.

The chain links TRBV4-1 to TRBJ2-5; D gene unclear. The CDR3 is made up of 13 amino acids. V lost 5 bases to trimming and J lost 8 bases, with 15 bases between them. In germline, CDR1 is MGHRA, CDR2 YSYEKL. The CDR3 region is CASSVLLVSTQYF. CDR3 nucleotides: TGCGCCAGCAGCGTCCTTCTAGTCTCAACCCAGTACTTC.

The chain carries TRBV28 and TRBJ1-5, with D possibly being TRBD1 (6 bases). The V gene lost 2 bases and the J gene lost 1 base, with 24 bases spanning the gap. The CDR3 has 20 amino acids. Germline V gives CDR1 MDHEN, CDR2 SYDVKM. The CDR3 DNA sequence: TGTGCCAGCAGTTTACCAAACCTCTTACAGGGAAGTCCCAGCAATCAGCCCCAGCATTTT. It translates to CASSLPNLLQGSPSNQPQHF.

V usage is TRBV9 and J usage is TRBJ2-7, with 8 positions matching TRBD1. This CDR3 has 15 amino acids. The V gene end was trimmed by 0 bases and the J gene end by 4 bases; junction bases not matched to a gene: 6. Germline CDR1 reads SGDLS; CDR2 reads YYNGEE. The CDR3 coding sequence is TGTGCCAGCAGCGTAGCTGCCCAGGGGGCTTACGAGCAGTACTTC. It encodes CASSVAAQGAYEQYF.

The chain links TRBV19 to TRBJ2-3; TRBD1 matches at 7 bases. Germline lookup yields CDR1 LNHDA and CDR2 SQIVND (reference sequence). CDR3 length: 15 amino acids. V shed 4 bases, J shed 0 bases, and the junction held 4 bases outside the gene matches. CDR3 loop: CASSKGTASTDTQYF. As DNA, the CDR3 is TGTGCCAGTAGTAAAGGGACAGCCAGCACAGATACGCAGTATTTT.

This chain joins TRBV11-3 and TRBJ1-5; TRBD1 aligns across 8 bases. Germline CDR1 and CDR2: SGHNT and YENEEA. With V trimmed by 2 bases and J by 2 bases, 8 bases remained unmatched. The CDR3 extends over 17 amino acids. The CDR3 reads CASSLTPRGPGNQPQHF. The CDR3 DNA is TGTGCCAGCAGCTTAACCCCCAGGGGGCCTGGCAATCAGCCCCAGCATTTT.

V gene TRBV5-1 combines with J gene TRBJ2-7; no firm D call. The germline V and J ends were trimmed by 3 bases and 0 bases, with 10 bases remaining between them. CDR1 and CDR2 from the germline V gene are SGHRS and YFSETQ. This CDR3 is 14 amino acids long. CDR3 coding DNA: TGCGCCAGCAGCTGGCGGAGAGGCTCCTACGAGCAGTACTTC. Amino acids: CASSWRRGSYEQYF.

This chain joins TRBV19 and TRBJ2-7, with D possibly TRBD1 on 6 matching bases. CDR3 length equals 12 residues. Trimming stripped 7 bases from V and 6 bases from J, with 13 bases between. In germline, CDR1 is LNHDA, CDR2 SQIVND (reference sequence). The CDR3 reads CASNMVGGEQYF. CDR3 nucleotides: TGTGCCAGTAATATGGTAGGGGGCGAGCAGTACTTC.

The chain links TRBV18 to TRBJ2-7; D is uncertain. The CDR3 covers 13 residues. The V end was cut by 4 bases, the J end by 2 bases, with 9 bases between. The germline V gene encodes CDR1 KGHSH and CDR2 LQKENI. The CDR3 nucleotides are TGTGCCAGCTCACAGTCGAGGACCTACGAGCAGTACTTC. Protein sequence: CASSQSRTYEQYF.

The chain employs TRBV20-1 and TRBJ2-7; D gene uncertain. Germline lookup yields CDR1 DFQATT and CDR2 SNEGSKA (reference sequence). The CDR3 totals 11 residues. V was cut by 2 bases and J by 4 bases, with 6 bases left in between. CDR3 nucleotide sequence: TGCAGTGCTAGACTAGATTACGAGCAGTACTTC. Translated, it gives CSARLDYEQYF.